The next 18 T cell receptor beta chains were all read from a single sample in a study of identical twins. TCRdb re-called the 5' RACE reads with MiXCR, one entry per CDR3 protein. The data show around 480,000 distinct CDR3 sequences, over 12% seen once. The same sample was also studied in work on yellow fever vaccine responses in identical twins.

The sample was CD4+ T cells sorted from blood. These receptor sequences come from a woman aged 18-35 years in good health.

In this sample, this clonotype turned up a few times. The chain combines TRBV11-2 with TRBJ2-1; maybe TRBD1 (6 bases). This CDR3 comprises 14 residues. Trimming left V 4 bases short and J 7 bases short, with 14 bases between. Germline CDR1 SGHAT, CDR2 FQNNGV. This CDR3 reads CASSSDRFGNEQFF. The CDR3, as DNA: TGTGCCAGCAGCTCAGACAGGTTTGGGAATGAGCAGTTCTTC.

The sample holds a few counts of this clonotype. J is TRBJ2-3 and V is TRBV5-6, with D maybe TRBD2 (7 bases). V was pared by 4 bases and J by 2 bases, with 17 bases between. The CDR3 consists of 16 residues. The germline gives CDR1 SGHDT, CDR2 YYEEEE. The DNA for the CDR3 is TGTGCCAGCAGCCGCCAAGCGGGGACATTCACAGATACGCAGTATTTT. Translation: CASSRQAGTFTDTQYF.

V usage is TRBV7-2 and J usage is TRBJ2-7, with D possibly matching TRBD1 (5 bases). The CDR3 extends over 14 amino acids. Germline CDR1 SGHTA, CDR2 FQGNSA. Trimming cost V 1 base and J 4 bases, with 11 bases left between them. The CDR3 is CASSLVARDYEQYF. The CDR3 DNA is TGTGCCAGCAGCTTAGTGGCCAGGGATTACGAGCAGTACTTC.

The chain employs TRBV6-5 and TRBJ1-4; possibly TRBD1 for D (5 bases). Trimming shortened V by 0 bases and J by 5 bases, and 13 bases separated the two germline ends. From germline, CDR1 is MNHEY and CDR2 SVGAGI. This CDR3 spans 16 amino acids. CDR3: CASSYSKGDVNEKLFF. The CDR3 nucleotides read TGTGCCAGCAGTTACTCGAAAGGGGATGTAAATGAAAAACTGTTTTTT.

The V and J genes are TRBV19 and TRBJ2-1, with 9 bases lining up with TRBD1. Germline V lookup: CDR1 LNHDA, CDR2 SQIVND (reference sequence). The CDR3 contains 17 residues. Trimming cost V 7 bases and J 7 bases; bases outside gene matches: 17. CDR3 region: CASTERQGQGLSNEQFF. Here the CDR3 DNA reads TGTGCCAGTACCGAAAGGCAGGGACAGGGATTATCAAATGAGCAGTTCTTC.

V is TRBV19 and J is TRBJ2-1; D unresolved. V gave up 2 bases and J gave up 0 bases, with 2 bases separating them. Germline-derived CDR1 and CDR2 are LNHDA and SQIVND (reference sequence). The CDR3 has 13 amino acids. CDR3 nucleotides: TGTGCCAGTAGTATAAGCTCCTACAATGAGCAGTTCTTC. It codes for CASSISSYNEQFF.

This clonotype was detected ten times or more. The genes are TRBV3-1 and TRBJ2-1; TRBD1 might be the D (6 bases). Looked up from germline, CDR1 is LGHDT and CDR2 is YNNKEL (reference sequence). The V and J ends lost 4 bases and 5 bases respectively, with 21 bases between them. The CDR3 runs 17 residues. The CDR3 reads CASSPETGPINNNEQFF. DNA for the CDR3: TGTGCCAGCAGCCCGGAGACAGGTCCTATTAATAACAATGAGCAGTTCTTC.

This clonotype has just a few counts. The chain joins TRBV21-1 to TRBJ2-3. TRBV21-1 is annotated as a pseudogene. The CDR3 has 11 residues. The CDR3 is CASSKADTQYF. The CDR3 DNA reads TGTGCCAGCAGCAAAGCAGATACGCAGTATTTT.

The genes are TRBV6-1 and TRBJ2-3; no clear D. CDR1 and CDR2 from the germline V gene are MNHNS and SASEGT. CDR3 length: 13 amino acids. V was clipped by 7 bases and J by 2 bases, with 10 bases between them. The CDR3 DNA reads as TGTGCCAGCACTCGTAGTTACACAGATACGCAGTATTTT. Translating gives CASTRSYTDTQYF.

The sample holds a few counts of this clonotype. This rearrangement joins TRBV12-3 or TRBV12-4 to TRBJ2-2, with D uncertain. This CDR3 has 15 residues. V shed 3 bases and J shed 7 bases, with 15 bases lying between them. CDR3: CASSFSTTASGELFF. CDR3 sequence (DNA): TGTGCCAGCAGTTTTAGTACTACTGCAAGCGGGGAGCTGTTTTTT.

In its sample, this clonotype was seen a few times. The chain couples TRBV4-1 to TRBJ2-7; 9 bases are a match to TRBD1. J gave up 2 bases and V 3 bases, and 8 bases lay outside the gene matches. The CDR3 has 16 residues. Germline V gene sequence: CDR1 MGHRA, CDR2 YSYEKL. The CDR3 nucleotides are TGCGCCAGCAGCCAGGACCCCGGGACAGGGACCTACGAGCAGTACTTC. It encodes CASSQDPGTGTYEQYF.

This clonotype was picked up a small number of times. The chain couples TRBV9 to TRBJ2-2; tentatively, D is TRBD2 (6 bases). The germline V gene has CDR1 SGDLS and CDR2 YYNGEE. There are 15 residues in the CDR3. Deletions cut 0 bases from V and 6 bases from J, with 12 bases between. The CDR3 DNA reads as TGTGCCAGCAGCGTAGTGGCCGGGAGTGCCGGGGAGCTGTTTTTT. Translated: CASSVVAGSAGELFF.

The chain uses TRBV4-3 and TRBJ2-3, with D perhaps matching TRBD2 (6 bases). The germline CDR1 and CDR2 sequences are LGHNA and YSLEER. This CDR3 is built from 16 residues. With 0 bases removed from V and 2 bases from J, the gap between germline ends came to 12 bases. CDR3 nucleotides: TGCGCCAGCAGCCAAGATTGGGGGGACCACACAGATACGCAGTATTTT. This translates into CASSQDWGDHTDTQYF.

This clonotype was seen more than once but under ten times. J is TRBJ2-2 and V is TRBV18, with D hard to call. The germline CDR1 and CDR2 sequences are KGHSH and LQKENI. This CDR3 spans 16 amino acids. V lost 3 bases, J lost 1 base, and 12 bases lay in between. CDR3 region: CASSPQRAMNTGELFF. DNA of the CDR3: TGTGCCAGCTCACCGCAACGGGCAATGAACACCGGGGAGCTGTTTTTT.

A few counts support this clonotype. The chain employs TRBV3-1 and TRBJ1-1, with D unresolved. Trimming took off 4 bases at V and 8 bases at J, with 17 bases between the two ends. This CDR3 comprises 14 residues. Germline CDR1 is LGHDT and CDR2 is YNNKEL (reference sequence). This chain's CDR3 is CASSLYGGPPEAFF. CDR3 nucleotide sequence: TGTGCCAGCAGCCTCTACGGAGGCCCCCCCGAAGCTTTCTTT. Full variable domain (remainder filled in from reference TRBV3-1 and TRBJ1-1): DTAVSQTPKYLVTQMGNDKSIKCEQNLGHDTMYWYKQDSKKFLKIMFSYNNKELIINETVPNRFSPKSPDKAHLNLHINSLELGDSAVYFCASSLYGGPPEAFFGQGTRLTVV.

This clonotype was observed a few times. V and J are TRBV5-5 and TRBJ1-2; D is ambiguous. The V and J ends lost 0 bases and 4 bases respectively, with 7 bases between them. Germline V gene data show CDR1 as SGHKS and CDR2 as YYEKEE (reference sequence). The CDR3 totals 13 residues. Here the CDR3 DNA reads TGTGCCAGCAGCTTGGAGGGCAGCTATGGCTACACCTTC. As protein: CASSLEGSYGYTF.

This clonotype showed up many times. The V and J genes are TRBV29-1 and TRBJ2-1; 9 bases are a match to TRBD2. Trimming took 7 bases from V and 7 from J; bases not matched to a gene: 17. Germline assignment: CDR1 SQVTM and CDR2 ANQGSEA. This CDR3 has 16 amino acids. The CDR3 reads CSAPSPSSGVGNEQFF. CDR3 DNA sequence: TGCAGCGCCCCGAGCCCTTCTAGCGGGGTTGGGAATGAGCAGTTCTTC.

This clonotype turned up a few times. The genes are TRBV6-1 and TRBJ2-7; maybe TRBD2 (5 bases). Between the trimmed V and J ends, which lost 6 bases and 0 bases, there was a span of 24 bases. The CDR3 has 18 residues. The germline V gene has CDR1 MNHNS and CDR2 SASEGT. The CDR3 spells CASRMTSGAKGLSYEQYF. For the CDR3, the DNA is TGTGCCAGCAGGATGACAAGTGGCGCGAAAGGACTCTCCTACGAGCAGTACTTC.